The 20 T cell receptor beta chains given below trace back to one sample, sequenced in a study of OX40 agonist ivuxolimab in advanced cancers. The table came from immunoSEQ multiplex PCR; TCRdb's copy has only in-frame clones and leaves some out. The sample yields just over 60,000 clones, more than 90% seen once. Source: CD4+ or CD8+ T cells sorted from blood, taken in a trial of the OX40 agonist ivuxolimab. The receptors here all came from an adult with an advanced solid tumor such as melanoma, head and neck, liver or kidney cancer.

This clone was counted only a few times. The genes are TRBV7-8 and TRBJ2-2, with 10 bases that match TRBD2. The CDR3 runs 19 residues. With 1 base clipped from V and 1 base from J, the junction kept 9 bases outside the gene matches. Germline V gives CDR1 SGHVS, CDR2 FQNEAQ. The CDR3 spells CASSLVSLAGGKNTGELFF. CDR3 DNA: TGTGCCAGCAGCTTAGTTAGTTTAGCGGGGGGTAAGAACACCGGGGAGCTGTTTTTT. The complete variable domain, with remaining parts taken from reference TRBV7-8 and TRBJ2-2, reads GAGVSQSPRYKVAKRGQDVALRCDPISGHVSLFWYQQALGQGPEFLTYFQNEAQLDKSGLPSDRFFAERPEGSVSTLKIQRTQQEDSAVYLCASSLVSLAGGKNTGELFFGEGSRLTVL.

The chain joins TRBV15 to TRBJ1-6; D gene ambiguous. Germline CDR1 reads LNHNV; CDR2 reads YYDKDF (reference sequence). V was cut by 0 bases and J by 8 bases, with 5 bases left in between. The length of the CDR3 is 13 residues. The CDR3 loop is CATSRDRYSPLHF. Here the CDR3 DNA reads TGTGCCACCAGCAGAGATCGTTATTCACCCCTCCACTTT.

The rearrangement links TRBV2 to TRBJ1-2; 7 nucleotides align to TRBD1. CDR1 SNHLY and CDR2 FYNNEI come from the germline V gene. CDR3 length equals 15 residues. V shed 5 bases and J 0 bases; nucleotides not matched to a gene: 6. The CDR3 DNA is TGTGCCAGCAGTCTCTCGGGGACAGCTAACTATGGCTACACCTTC. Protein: CASSLSGTANYGYTF.

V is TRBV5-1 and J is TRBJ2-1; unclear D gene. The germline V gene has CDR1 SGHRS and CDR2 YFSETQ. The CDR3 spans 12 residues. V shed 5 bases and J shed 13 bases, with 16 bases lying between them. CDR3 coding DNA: TGCGCCAGCAGTGAACCTCCGGGTACCCAGTTCTTC. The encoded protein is CASSEPPGTQFF.

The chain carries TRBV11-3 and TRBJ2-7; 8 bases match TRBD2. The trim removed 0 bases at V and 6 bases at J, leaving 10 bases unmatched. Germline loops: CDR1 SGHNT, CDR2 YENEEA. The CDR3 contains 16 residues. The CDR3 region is CASSLEGGFGRAEQYF. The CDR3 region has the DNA TGTGCCAGCAGCTTAGAGGGAGGTTTCGGGAGGGCCGAGCAGTACTTC. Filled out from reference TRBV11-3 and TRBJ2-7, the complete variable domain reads EAGVVQSPRYKIIEKKQPVAFWCNPISGHNTLYWYLQNLGQGPELLIRYENEEAVDDSQLPKDRFSAERLKGVDSTLKIQPAELGDSAVYLCASSLEGGFGRAEQYFGPGTRLTVT.

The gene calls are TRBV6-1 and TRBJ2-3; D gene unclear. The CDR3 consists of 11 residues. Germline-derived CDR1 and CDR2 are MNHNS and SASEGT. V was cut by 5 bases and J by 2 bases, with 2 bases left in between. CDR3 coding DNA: TGTGCCAGCAGTAACACAGATACGCAGTATTTT. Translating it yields CASSNTDTQYF.

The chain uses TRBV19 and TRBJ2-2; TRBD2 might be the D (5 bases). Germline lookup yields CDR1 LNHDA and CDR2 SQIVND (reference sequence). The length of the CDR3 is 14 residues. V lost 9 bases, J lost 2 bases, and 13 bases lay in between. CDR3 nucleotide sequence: TGTGCCAGCCACCGGGGTTTTAACACCGGGGAGCTGTTTTTT. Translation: CASHRGFNTGELFF.

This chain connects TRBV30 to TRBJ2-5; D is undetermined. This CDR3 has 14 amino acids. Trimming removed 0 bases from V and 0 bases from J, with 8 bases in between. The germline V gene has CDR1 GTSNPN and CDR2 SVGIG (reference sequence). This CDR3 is CAWSVSSHQETQYF. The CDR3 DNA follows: TGTGCCTGGAGTGTATCCAGTCACCAAGAGACCCAGTACTTC.

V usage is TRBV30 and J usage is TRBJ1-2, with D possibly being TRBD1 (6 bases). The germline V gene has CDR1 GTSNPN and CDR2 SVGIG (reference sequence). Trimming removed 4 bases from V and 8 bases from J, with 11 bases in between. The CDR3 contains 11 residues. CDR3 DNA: TGTGCCTGGACAAGGGGGGGCGGCTACACCTTC. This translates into CAWTRGGGYTF.

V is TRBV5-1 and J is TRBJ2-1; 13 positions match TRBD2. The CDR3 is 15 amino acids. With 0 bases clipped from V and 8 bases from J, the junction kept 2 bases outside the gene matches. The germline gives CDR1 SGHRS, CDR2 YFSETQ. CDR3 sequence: CASSLAGTSGDEQFF. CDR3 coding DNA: TGCGCCAGCAGCTTGGCCGGGACTAGCGGGGATGAGCAGTTCTTC.

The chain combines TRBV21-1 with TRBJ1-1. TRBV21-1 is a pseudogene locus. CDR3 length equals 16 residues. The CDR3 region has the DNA TGTGCCAGCAGCAAATGGTCCGAGATCATGAACACTGAAGCTTTCTTT. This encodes CASSKWSEIMNTEAFF.

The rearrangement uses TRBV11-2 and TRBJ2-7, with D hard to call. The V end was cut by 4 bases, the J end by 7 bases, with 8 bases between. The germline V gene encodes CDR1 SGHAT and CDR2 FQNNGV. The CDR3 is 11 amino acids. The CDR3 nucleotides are TGTGCCAGCAGCTCTACGGCAGAGCAGTACTTC. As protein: CASSSTAEQYF. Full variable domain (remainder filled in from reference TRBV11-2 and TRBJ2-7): EAGVAQSPRYKIIEKRQSVAFWCNPISGHATLYWYQQILGQGPKLLIQFQNNGVVDDSQLPKDRFSAERLKGVDSTLKIQPAKLEDSAVYLCASSSTAEQYFGPGTRLTVT.

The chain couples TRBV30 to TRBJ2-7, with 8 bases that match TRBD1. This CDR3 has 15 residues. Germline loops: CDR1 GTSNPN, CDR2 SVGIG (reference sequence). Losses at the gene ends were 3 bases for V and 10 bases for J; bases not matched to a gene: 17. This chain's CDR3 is CAWSLTGASLGNQYF. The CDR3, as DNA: TGTGCCTGGAGCCTGACAGGGGCTTCGTTAGGGAACCAGTACTTC. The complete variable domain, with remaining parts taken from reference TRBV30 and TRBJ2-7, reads SQTIHQWPATLVQPVGSPLSLECTVEGTSNPNLYWYRQAAGRGLQLLFYSVGIGQISSEVPQNLSASRPQDRQFILSSKKLLLSDSGFYLCAWSLTGASLGNQYFGPGTRLTVT.

DNA of the CDR3: TGTGCCACCGGGGGACGCACAGATACGCAGTATTTT. It is translated as CATGGRTDTQYF. This chain connects TRBV21-1 to TRBJ2-3; the DNA was not used to check the table's D call, TRBD2. TRBV21-1 is a pseudogene. The CDR3 runs to 12 residues.

CDR3: CASSPRGLEGYTF. The CDR3 DNA follows: TGTGCCAGCAGTCCAAGGGGGCTCGAGGGCTACACCTTC. V and J are TRBV27 and TRBJ1-2; TRBD1 agrees at 7 bases. Germline-derived CDR1 and CDR2 are MNHEY and SMNVEV (reference sequence). The trim removed 5 bases at V and 8 bases at J, leaving 8 bases unmatched. CDR3 size: 13 residues.

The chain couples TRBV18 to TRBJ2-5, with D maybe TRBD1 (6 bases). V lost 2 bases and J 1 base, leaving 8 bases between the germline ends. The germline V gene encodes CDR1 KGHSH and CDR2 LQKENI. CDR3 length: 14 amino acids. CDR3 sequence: CASSPGQIQETQYF. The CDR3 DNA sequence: TGTGCCAGCTCACCAGGACAGATCCAAGAGACCCAGTACTTC.

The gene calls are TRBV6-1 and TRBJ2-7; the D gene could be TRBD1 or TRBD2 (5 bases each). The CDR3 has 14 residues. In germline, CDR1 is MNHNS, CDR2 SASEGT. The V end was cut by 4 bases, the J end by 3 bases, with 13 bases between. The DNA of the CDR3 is TGTGCCAGCAGTGTAGGAGACAGCGGCTACGAGCAGTACTTC. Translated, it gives CASSVGDSGYEQYF.

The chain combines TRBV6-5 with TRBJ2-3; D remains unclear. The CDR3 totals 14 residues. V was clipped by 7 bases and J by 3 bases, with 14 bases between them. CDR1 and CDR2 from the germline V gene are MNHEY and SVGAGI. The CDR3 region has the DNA TGTGCCAGCACCGAAATCCCAGGAACAGATACGCAGTATTTT. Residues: CASTEIPGTDTQYF.

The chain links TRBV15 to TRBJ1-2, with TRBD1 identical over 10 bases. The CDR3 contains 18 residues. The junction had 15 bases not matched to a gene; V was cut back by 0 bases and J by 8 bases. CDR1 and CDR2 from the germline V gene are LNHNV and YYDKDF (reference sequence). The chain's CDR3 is CATSRDVGQGGGVVGYTF. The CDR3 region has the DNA TGTGCCACCAGCAGAGATGTCGGACAGGGGGGAGGAGTGGTAGGCTACACCTTC.

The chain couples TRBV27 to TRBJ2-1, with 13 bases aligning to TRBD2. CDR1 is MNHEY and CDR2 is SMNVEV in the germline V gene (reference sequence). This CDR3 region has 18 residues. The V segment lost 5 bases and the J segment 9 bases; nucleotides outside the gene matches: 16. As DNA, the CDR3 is TGTGCCAGCAGTCCCCCCTTTCTTAGACTAGCGGGAGGAGGTGAGCAGTTCTTC. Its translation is CASSPPFLRLAGGGEQFF.